These T cell receptor beta chains were read from a single sample in a study of T cells after yellow fever vaccination. A single record per CDR3 protein comes from TCRdb applying MiXCR to the 5' RACE reads. The sample lists 500,000 to 650,000 distinct CDR3 sequences, approximately 13% occurring once. This specimen was PBMCs, taken on the day of the yellow fever booster vaccination. The receptor source for this set is a man aged 25-40 years who received the YFV17D yellow fever vaccine. CDR3s include the opening cysteine and the closing phenylalanine or tryptophan. A D gene is named only where the DNA matches it firmly. Where a row states a size, it is once, few, many or the class of an expanded clone; other rows omit it.

abundance,v_gene,j_gene,d_gene,CDR3nt,CDR3aa
.,TRBV5-5,TRBJ2-1,.,TGTGCCAGCAGGTCAGGGCGAAGCTCCTACAATGAGCAGTTCTTC,CASRSGRSSYNEQFF
.,TRBV7-2,TRBJ2-7,.,TGTGCCAGCAGCCCCGCTACTGGCAACGAGCAGTACTTC,CASSPATGNEQYF
few,TRBV29-1,TRBJ2-1,TRBD1,TGCAGCACCACCGGGACAGGGTATAATGAGCAGTTCTTC,CSTTGTGYNEQFF
.,TRBV5-1,TRBJ1-1,.,TGCGCCAGCAGCCCGCGGACGGAGTTAACCGAAGCTTTCTTT,CASSPRTELTEAFF
few,TRBV6-5,TRBJ2-3,.,TGTGCCAGCAGTTACCGAGGATCGGCAGGGTTGGGCACAGATACGCAGTATTTT,CASSYRGSAGLGTDTQYF
few,TRBV6-2/TRBV6-3,TRBJ2-2,TRBD2,TGTGCCAGCATTTGGCGGGAGGGCCGAGGCGGGGAGCTGTTTTTT,CASIWREGRGGELFF
few,TRBV9,TRBJ1-1,.,TGTGCCAGCAGCGTAGCTGGGACACGCCCTGAAGCTTTCTTT,CASSVAGTRPEAFF
.,TRBV6-4,TRBJ2-1,TRBD1,TGTGCCAGCAGTGCGGGACAGGGCCCATATGAGCAGTTCTTC,CASSAGQGPYEQFF
few,TRBV19,TRBJ1-5,.,TGTGCCAGTAAAATCGCAGGGAGAACGATTCAGCCCCAGCATTTT,CASKIAGRTIQPQHF
.,TRBV28,TRBJ2-3,.,TGTGCCAGCAGTCCATTCTCTGCGGAACTAAAGGCAGATACGCAGTATTTT,CASSPFSAELKADTQYF
few,TRBV7-2,TRBJ1-1,.,TGTGCCAGCAGCCAGGCGGGGCGAATGATGAACACTGAAGCTTTCTTT,CASSQAGRMMNTEAFF
.,TRBV18,TRBJ2-3,.,TGTGCCAGCTCACCAAACTACGGGGGCACAGATACGCAGTATTTT,CASSPNYGGTDTQYF
.,TRBV28,TRBJ2-1,.,TGTGCCAGCAGTTCTCAGGGGCTCCAGCAGTTCTTC,CASSSQGLQQFF
few,TRBV9,TRBJ2-7,.,TGTGCCAGCAGCCCCCGCGTCGTCGCCGGGAGCGAGCAGTACTTC,CASSPRVVAGSEQYF
few,TRBV4-3,TRBJ2-3,TRBD1,TGCGCCAGCAGCCAAGAGTCAGGGGGCATAGATACGCAGTATTTT,CASSQESGGIDTQYF
.,TRBV20-1,TRBJ1-6,.,TGCAGTGTGGGCAATGGAAATTCACCCCTCCACTTT,CSVGNGNSPLHF
few,TRBV25-1,TRBJ2-2,.,TGTGCCAGCAGTGAGGCAGGCATGAACACCGGGGAGCTGTTTTTT,CASSEAGMNTGELFF
.,TRBV10-3,TRBJ2-1,TRBD2,TGTGCCACACTAGCGGCAGAGAACAATGAGCAGTTCTTC,CATLAAENNEQFF